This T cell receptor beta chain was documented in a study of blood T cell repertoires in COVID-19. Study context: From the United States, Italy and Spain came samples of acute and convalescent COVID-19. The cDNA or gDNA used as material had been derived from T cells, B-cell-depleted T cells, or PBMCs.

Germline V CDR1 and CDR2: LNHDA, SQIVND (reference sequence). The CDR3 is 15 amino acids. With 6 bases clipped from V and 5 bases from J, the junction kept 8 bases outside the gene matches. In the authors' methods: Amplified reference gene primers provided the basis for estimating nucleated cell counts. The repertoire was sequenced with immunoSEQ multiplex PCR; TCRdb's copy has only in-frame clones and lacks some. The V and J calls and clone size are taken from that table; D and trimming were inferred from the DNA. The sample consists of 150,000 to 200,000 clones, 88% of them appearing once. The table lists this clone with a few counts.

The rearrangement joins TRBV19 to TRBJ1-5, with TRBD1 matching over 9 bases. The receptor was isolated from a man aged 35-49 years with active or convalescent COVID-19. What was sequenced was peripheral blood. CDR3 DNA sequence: TGTGCCAGTAGCCCCCGGGACAGGGCCTATCAGCCCCAGCATTTT. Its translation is CASSPRDRAYQPQHF.